The source of this T cell receptor (beta chain) is a study of shared clonotypes between healthy human individuals. Whole-study findings and limits: Clonotype sharing among the donors was expected to vary with sequencing depth.

Using immunoSEQ multiplex PCR, the repertoire was profiled, and TCRdb retains in-frame clones only, with some absent. The sample includes fewer than 3 million clones, 80% to 95% seen only once; the top ten take around 0.38%. Trimming removed 4 bases from V and 7 bases from J; junction bases left unmatched: 6. There are 13 residues in the CDR3. Germline CDR1 and CDR2: SGHTA and FQGNSA. Of note for this clone: Its target is unknown.

This TCR came from a man younger than 30 in good health. Some clones in this sample may be carry-over from other donors' samples. The gene calls are TRBV7-2 and TRBJ1-2; 7 bases map to TRBD1. The sequenced material came from naive CD4+ T cells from PBMCs. The subset: CD45RA+ positively selected. Written as DNA, the CDR3 is TGTGCCAGCAGCTCGACAGGGTGGAGTGGCTACACCTTC. Amino acids: CASSSTGWSGYTF.